The 27 T cell receptor beta chains reported below all come from one sample, sequenced in a study of T-cell reconstitution after alpha-beta-depleted transplantation in children. Preparation of the TCRbeta library was carried out with unique molecular identifiers. TCRdb used MiXCR to reprocess the PCR reads, holding one entry per CDR3 protein. The sample has around 500,000 distinct CDR3 sequences; 23% are singletons. Source: PBMCs, mostly from graft donor cells, taken 360 days after TCRalphabeta/CD19-depleted stem cell transplant. All receptors come from a boy in the first two years of life who had a stem cell transplant for acute myeloid leukemia, so the T cells may come from the graft donor.

CDR3 coding DNA: TGCAGTGCTAGTACTGGAGGAAGCGGGGATAAGAATGAGCAGTTCTTC. Translation: CSASTGGSGDKNEQFF. This rearrangement joins TRBV20-1 to TRBJ2-1; TRBD2 matches at 7 bases. Trimming at V came to 3 bases and at J to 7 bases, leaving 15 bases not matched to a gene. CDR3 length: 16 residues. The germline V gene has CDR1 DFQATT and CDR2 SNEGSKA (reference sequence).

The chain carries TRBV4-1 and TRBJ1-2; D is ambiguous. V gave up 0 bases and J gave up 4 bases, with 3 bases separating them. Germline V gene sequence: CDR1 MGHRA, CDR2 YSYEKL. There are 12 residues in the CDR3. CDR3 loop: CASSQDFYGYTF. CDR3 nucleotide sequence: TGCGCCAGCAGCCAAGATTTCTATGGCTACACCTTC.

There are many counts of this clonotype. V and J are TRBV5-6 and TRBJ2-5; perhaps TRBD1 as D (7 bases). This CDR3 spans 19 amino acids. Per the germline V gene, CDR1 is SGHDT and CDR2 is YYEEEE. V was shortened by 4 bases and J by 2 bases, with 27 bases between the two germline ends. The CDR3 nucleotides are TGTGCCAGCAGCCGACGGTACTCCGGACAGGAGGGACCGCAAGAGACCCAGTACTTC. Its translation is CASSRRYSGQEGPQETQYF.

This clonotype was recorded a few times. The chain links TRBV24-1 to TRBJ2-2; D tentatively reads TRBD1 or TRBD2 (6 bases each). With 4 bases removed from V and 5 bases from J, the gap between germline ends came to 10 bases. The CDR3 sequence is 14 residues long. The V gene's germline CDR1 is KGHDR and CDR2 SFDVKD. As DNA, the CDR3 is TGTGCCACCAGTGACACAGGGAGGACCGGGGAGCTGTTTTTT. Translated: CATSDTGRTGELFF.

This sequence joins TRBV29-1 and TRBJ2-3; D is possibly TRBD1 or TRBD2 (5 bases each). Germline CDR1 reads SQVTM; CDR2 reads ANQGSEA. Between the trimmed V and J ends, which lost 6 bases and 1 base, there was a span of 14 bases. This CDR3 has 14 residues. DNA for the CDR3: TGCAGCGTCTGGTTCAGAGGGGGCACAGATACGCAGTATTTT. Translating it yields CSVWFRGGTDTQYF.

This clonotype showed up many times. The chain is built from TRBV29-1 and TRBJ1-2; D remains unclear. The length of the CDR3 is 11 residues. From germline, CDR1 is SQVTM and CDR2 ANQGSEA. Trimming stripped 4 bases from V and 4 bases from J, with 7 bases between. CDR3 DNA: TGCAGCGTTGTTGGAGGCTATGGCTACACCTTC. Its protein product is CSVVGGYGYTF.

This chain joins TRBV5-1 and TRBJ2-2; D possibly corresponds to TRBD2 (5 bases). Germline V gene sequence: CDR1 SGHRS, CDR2 YFSETQ. This CDR3 is 15 amino acids long. V was clipped by 5 bases and J by 0 bases, with 11 bases between them. The chain's CDR3 is CASRGSLANTGELFF. DNA for the CDR3: TGCGCCAGCAGGGGGAGTTTAGCGAACACCGGGGAGCTGTTTTTT.

The CDR3 sequence is CASSYPDPEQYV. The CDR3 nucleotides read TGTGCCAGCAGTTACCCCGACCCCGAGCAGTACGTC. The rearrangement uses TRBV6-2 or TRBV6-3 and TRBJ2-7, with D unclear. Germline assignment: CDR1 MNHEY and CDR2 SVGEGT. This CDR3 spans 12 amino acids. V was shortened by 2 bases and J by 6 bases, with 8 bases between the two germline ends.

The rearrangement joins TRBV2 to TRBJ2-2; no firm D call. Between the trimmed V and J ends, which lost 7 bases and 10 bases, there was a span of 19 bases. Germline V CDR1 and CDR2: SNHLY, FYNNEI. The CDR3 extends over 14 amino acids. DNA of the CDR3: TGTGCCAGCAACGATTGGCCGGCGAAGACGGAGCTGTTTTTT. Translation: CASNDWPAKTELFF.

The chain's CDR3 is CASSPPQGPDTQYF. For the CDR3, the DNA is TGTGCCAGCAGCCCCCCTCAGGGCCCGGATACGCAGTATTTT. V is TRBV7-2 and J is TRBJ2-3; tentative D call: TRBD1 (5 bases). Germline assignment: CDR1 SGHTA and CDR2 FQGNSA. Trimming removed 5 bases from V and 6 bases from J, with 15 bases in between. This CDR3 has 14 residues.

The CDR3 loop reads CAITKGTGDYGGSYNEQFF. The CDR3 DNA follows: TGTGCCATCACGAAAGGGACAGGGGACTATGGGGGCTCCTACAATGAGCAGTTCTTC. The V call is TRBV10-3, the J call TRBJ2-1, with 10 nucleotides matching TRBD1. Trimming cost V 7 bases and J 0 bases; bases outside gene matches: 15. The CDR3 spans 19 residues. Per the germline V gene, CDR1 is ENHRY and CDR2 is SYGVKD.

This clonotype showed up many times. The chain links TRBV20-1 to TRBJ2-7; D is ambiguous. V was clipped by 2 bases and J by 6 bases, with 11 bases between them. The CDR3 has 12 residues. Germline V gives CDR1 DFQATT, CDR2 SNEGSKA (reference sequence). As DNA, the CDR3 is TGCAGTGCTAGAAGGGTGGGTGGCGAGCAGTACGTC. Its translation: CSARRVGGEQYV.

The table lists this clonotype with a few counts. The rearrangement joins TRBV7-7 to TRBJ2-5; weak D call: TRBD2 (7 bases). CDR1 and CDR2 (germline): SSHAT, FNYEAQ (reference sequence). V lost 1 base and J 5 bases, leaving 14 bases between the germline ends. The CDR3 runs to 15 residues. Here the CDR3 reads CASSLDRGARETQYF. For the CDR3, the DNA is TGTGCCAGCAGCTTAGATCGGGGGGCGAGGGAGACCCAGTACTTC. Full variable domain (rest looked up from reference TRBV7-7 and TRBJ2-5): GAGVSQSPRYKVTKRGQDVTLRCDPISSHATLYWYQQALGQGPEFLTYFNYEAQPDKSGLPSDRFSAERPEGSISTLTIQRTEQRDSAMYRCASSLDRGARETQYFGPGTRLLVL.

The chain carries TRBV12-3 or TRBV12-4 and TRBJ2-5, with 10 bases fitting TRBD1. This CDR3 spans 14 amino acids. The V and J ends lost 5 bases and 3 bases, in that order; junction bases with no gene match: 3. The CDR3 DNA reads TGTGCCAGCAGTCCAGGACAGGGGGAAGAGACCCAGTACTTC. Protein sequence: CASSPGQGEETQYF.

This clonotype was seen more than once but under ten times. The chain carries TRBV5-1 and TRBJ1-1; D is unresolved. The CDR3 loop spans 15 amino acids. The V end was cut by 1 base, the J end by 0 bases, with 10 bases between. Per the germline V gene, CDR1 is SGHRS and CDR2 is YFSETQ. CDR3 loop: CASSLNPSMNTEAFF. CDR3 nucleotide sequence: TGCGCCAGCAGCTTGAATCCCAGTATGAACACTGAAGCTTTCTTT.

This clonotype was picked up a small number of times. The chain links TRBV29-1 to TRBJ1-1; no reliable D call. The CDR3 totals 14 residues. The germline CDR1 and CDR2 sequences are SQVTM and ANQGSEA. Trimming left V 3 bases short and J 1 base short, with 12 bases between. The CDR3 sequence: CSVEVRAANTEAFF. Here the CDR3 DNA reads TGCAGCGTTGAGGTTAGGGCGGCGAACACTGAAGCTTTCTTT. Together with reference TRBV29-1 and TRBJ1-1, the CDR3 gives the full variable domain: SAVISQKPSRDICQRGTSLTIQCQVDSQVTMMFWYRQQPGQSLTLIATANQGSEATYESGFVIDKFPISRPNLTFSTLTVSNMSPEDSSIYLCSVEVRAANTEAFFGQGTRLTVV.

The chain carries TRBV7-2 and TRBJ1-3, with unresolved D. Trimming cost V 4 bases and J 0 bases, with 10 bases left between them. Per germline, CDR1 SGHTA and CDR2 FQGNSA. The CDR3 is made up of 15 amino acids. The CDR3 is CASSSRRDSGNTIYF. CDR3 nucleotide sequence: TGTGCCAGCAGCTCACGCCGGGACTCTGGAAACACCATATATTTT.

This clonotype came up many times. The genes are TRBV25-1 and TRBJ2-1; a weak D match, TRBD2 (7 bases). Germline lookup yields CDR1 MGHDK and CDR2 SYGVNS. This CDR3 has 14 amino acids. The V end lost 8 bases, the J end lost 4 bases, and 15 bases lay between the germline ends. As DNA, the CDR3 is TGTGCCAGCCTTGAGGGGGGGCCTTACAATGAGCAGTTCTTC. Translated, it gives CASLEGGPYNEQFF.

V and J are TRBV6-1 and TRBJ2-5, with D tentatively TRBD1 (6 bases). V was shortened by 6 bases and J by 1 base, with 21 bases between the two germline ends. Germline V gene sequence: CDR1 MNHNS, CDR2 SASEGT. This CDR3 comprises 17 residues. CDR3 loop: CASSLQGRQGGQETQYF. CDR3 DNA sequence: TGTGCCAGCAGCTTGCAGGGACGCCAAGGGGGCCAAGAGACCCAGTACTTC.

A remark on this clonotype: The germline gene is not matched at one end of the junction; a read error may be the cause. V usage is TRBV20-1 and J usage is TRBJ1-2; D might be TRBD1 (6 bases). The CDR3 has 15 residues. Germline V gene lookup returns CDR1 DFQATT and CDR2 SNEGSKA (reference sequence). The CDR3 DNA follows: TGCTGTGCTAGTTCAGCTACAGGGTTGGGCTATGGCTACACCTTC. Its protein product is CCASSATGLGYGYTF.

This clonotype was recorded a few times. The chain has TRBV20-1 and TRBJ2-7; the match to TRBD2 covers 10 bases. The CDR3 spans 14 residues. V was clipped by 7 bases and J by 1 base; unmatched bases: 7. Germline V CDR1 and CDR2: DFQATT, SNEGSKA (reference sequence). CDR3 bases: TGCAGTGGCCGTAGCGGGGGGCCTTCCTACGAGCAGTACTTC. It specifies CSGRSGGPSYEQYF.

The J gene is TRBJ1-5, the V gene TRBV12-3 or TRBV12-4, with 9 bases matching TRBD1. With 5 bases clipped from V and 4 bases from J, the junction kept 9 bases outside the gene matches. The CDR3 runs to 16 residues. Here the CDR3 DNA reads TGTGCCAGCAGTCCGCCGGGACAGGGTCTGAATCAGCCCCAGCATTTT. It encodes CASSPPGQGLNQPQHF.

This clonotype came up many times. The J gene is TRBJ2-1, the V gene TRBV9; D is perhaps TRBD2 (6 bases). This CDR3 region has 13 residues. V lost 3 bases, J lost 4 bases, and 8 bases lay in between. Germline V CDR1 and CDR2: SGDLS, YYNGEE. In nucleotides, the CDR3 is TGTGCCAGCAGCGCCCGGGGGTACAATGAGCAGTTCTTC. It yields the protein CASSARGYNEQFF.

The sample holds a few counts of this clonotype. The chain has TRBV7-9 and TRBJ1-2; the D gene is possibly TRBD1 (6 bases). V was cut by 5 bases and J by 5 bases, with 15 bases left in between. The CDR3 spans 14 residues. The germline CDR1 and CDR2 sequences are SEHNR and FQNEAQ (reference sequence). CDR3: CASSPLTTGYGYTF. The CDR3 nucleotides read TGTGCCAGCAGCCCGCTTACCACAGGGTATGGCTACACCTTC.

This clonotype has a count of ten or more. This sequence joins TRBV10-3 and TRBJ2-3, with D perhaps TRBD1 (6 bases). The CDR3 is made up of 15 amino acids. Trimming took 7 bases from V and 0 from J, leaving 14 bases between them. The V gene's germline CDR1 is ENHRY and CDR2 SYGVKD. The CDR3 protein is CAIKPGQLSTDTQYF. The DNA of the CDR3 is TGTGCCATCAAACCGGGACAACTTAGCACAGATACGCAGTATTTT.

This sequence joins TRBV20-1 and TRBJ2-5; D gene unclear. The CDR3 runs to 14 residues. V dropped 0 bases and J dropped 4 bases, with 12 bases sitting between them. Germline V gene sequence: CDR1 DFQATT, CDR2 SNEGSKA (reference sequence). The CDR3 nucleotides read TGCAGTGCTAGAGATCGTGGGGTGCGAGAGACCCAGTACTTC. This encodes CSARDRGVRETQYF.

The J gene is TRBJ1-1, the V gene TRBV9, with D possibly TRBD1 on 6 matching bases. The germline V and J ends were trimmed by 3 bases and 8 bases, with 14 bases remaining between them. This CDR3 is 13 amino acids long. Germline V gene sequence: CDR1 SGDLS, CDR2 YYNGEE. Written as DNA, the CDR3 is TGTGCCAGCAGCGCCCCGGACAGACCCGAAGCTTTCTTT. Residues: CASSAPDRPEAFF. The variable domain in full, completed from reference TRBV9 and TRBJ1-1, reads DSGVTQTPKHLITATGQRVTLRCSPRSGDLSVYWYQQSLDQGLQFLIQYYNGEERAKGNILERFSAQQFPDLHSELNLSSLELGDSALYFCASSAPDRPEAFFGQGTRLTVV.